The 2 T cell receptor beta chains given below trace back to one sample, sequenced in a study of somatic mutations in cytotoxic T cells in rheumatoid arthritis. Only in-frame clones appear in the TCRdb table, and some are missing; sequencing was by immunoSEQ multiplex PCR. The sample lists roughly 3,500 clones, around 80% occurring once. Sequencing was done on a sample of CD8+ T cells sorted from blood. All receptors come from a man between 40 and 49 years old with rheumatoid arthritis.

The rearrangement links TRBV29-1 to TRBJ1-2; 8 bases are a match to TRBD1. This CDR3 comprises 17 residues. V lost 7 bases and J lost 2; bases outside the gene matches: 18. Germline lookup yields CDR1 SQVTM and CDR2 ANQGSEA. The CDR3 region has the DNA TGCAGCGCAAAAATTAGGACAGGGACAGGAGAGAACTATGGCTACACCTTC. Translation: CSAKIRTGTGENYGYTF. The whole variable domain, remainder taken from reference TRBV29-1 and TRBJ1-2, is SAVISQKPSRDICQRGTSLTIQCQVDSQVTMMFWYRQQPGQSLTLIATANQGSEATYESGFVIDKFPISRPNLTFSTLTVSNMSPEDSSIYLCSAKIRTGTGENYGYTFGSGTRLTVV.

The V and J genes are TRBV13 and TRBJ1-1; D gene unclear. The V end lost 1 base, the J end lost 5 bases, and 11 bases lay between the germline ends. The CDR3 runs 14 residues. In germline, CDR1 is PRHDT, CDR2 FYEKMQ (reference sequence). As DNA, the CDR3 is TGTGCCAGCAGCTTAGTCGCAGGATCAACTGAAGCTTTCTTT. Amino acids: CASSLVAGSTEAFF.